This T cell receptor beta chain was identified during a study of regulatory T cells in long-lasting Graves disease. Across the study: Antithyroid drug use was under 3 months in newly diagnosed Graves' patients. Study conclusions and caveats: Patients with persistent disease shared 2,741 public clonotypes, outpacing the roughly 950 shared by new patients.

Time point meaning: newly diagnosed GD, antithyroid drugs for less than 3 months. Construction of the TCR library relied on RNA isolated from PBMCs. As for this clonotype: What it binds is unknown.

The V and J ends lost 2 bases and 4 bases respectively, with 8 bases between them. Germline V gene sequence: CDR1 MNHNS, CDR2 SASEGT. The CDR3 length is 14 residues. According to the study, TCR beta libraries were built with iRepertoire HTBI primers and CDR3-region Arm-PCR. MiXCR was run by TCRdb on the multiplex PCR reads, yielding one entry per CDR3 protein. The sample has 550,000 to 650,000 distinct CDR3 sequences, about 16% seen once. This same sample was also taken into another study, of T cells in Graves' hyperthyroidism and ophthalmopathy. That work contributes: From stable hyperthyroidism, ophthalmopathy was set apart by a 13 V-J model.

The source of this sequence is a young man with Graves disease. J is TRBJ2-2 and V is TRBV6-1, with D perhaps matching TRBD2 (5 bases). The specimen was peripheral blood mononuclear cells (PBMCs), collected at new diagnosis, from a patient treated with antithyroid drugs. DNA for the CDR3: TGTGCCAGCAGTGAAAAGAGGGTCACCGGGGAGCTGTTTTTT. Translation: CASSEKRVTGELFF.